This T cell receptor (beta chain) was identified during a study of T cells in Graves' hyperthyroidism and ophthalmopathy. What was amplified from RNA transcripts were TCR beta CDR3 regions. Using the HTBI primer set, a first-round RT-PCR was run on the TCR CDR3. TCRdb reprocessed the multiplex PCR reads with MiXCR, giving one entry per CDR3 protein. Here the sample spans around 350,000 distinct CDR3 sequences, around 15% being singletons. This clonotype was obtained from a woman between 55 and 75 years old with Graves' ophthalmopathy. The sequencing input was blood.

The CDR3 DNA follows: TGTGCCAGCTCGGGTTCAGGAGCCACCGGGGAGCTGTTTTTT. Its translation: CASSGSGATGELFF. J is TRBJ2-2 and V is TRBV27; D gene unclear. The CDR3 is 14 amino acids. Germline CDR1 reads MNHEY; CDR2 reads SMNVEV (reference sequence). The V gene lost 8 bases and the J gene lost 4 bases, with 14 bases spanning the gap.